What follows are 19 T cell receptor beta chains derived from one specimen sequenced in a study of OX40 agonist ivuxolimab in advanced cancers. Library generation was performed with the immunoSEQ multiplex PCR assay. This immuneACCESS table, as held by TCRdb, lists in-frame sequences with V and J called but not all clones. Of the missing ones, under half trace to an unresolved V gene in checked studies; the others have no known cause. Within this sample are approximately 54,000 clones, with approximately 84% of them counted one time only. Roughly 3% of the sample comes from the top ten. The source was CD4+ or CD8+ T cells sorted from blood, collected in a trial of the OX40 agonist ivuxolimab. These TCRs come from an adult with an advanced solid tumor such as melanoma, head and neck, liver or kidney cancer.

This chain connects TRBV5-1 to TRBJ2-1; 11 nucleotides match TRBD2. This CDR3 comprises 15 residues. Trimming took 2 bases from V and 9 from J; bases not matched to a gene: 7. CDR1 and CDR2 (germline): SGHRS, YFSETQ. In nucleotides, the CDR3 is TGCGCCAGCAGCTTAGCTAGCGGGGGGCCGGGTGAGCAGTTCTTC. It specifies CASSLASGGPGEQFF.

The chain has TRBV18 and TRBJ1-5; D is uncertain. Germline V lookup: CDR1 KGHSH, CDR2 LQKENI. Trimming left V 3 bases short and J 2 bases short, with 11 bases between. CDR3 length: 15 residues. As DNA, the CDR3 is TGTGCCAGCTCACCGAGCACGGTTGGCAATCAGCCCCAGCATTTT. Translating gives CASSPSTVGNQPQHF.

The CDR3 here is CASSLGTSGGRLYEQFF. The DNA of the CDR3 is TGTGCCAGCAGCCTCGGGACTAGCGGGGGGCGCCTCTATGAGCAGTTCTTC. V usage is TRBV9 and J usage is TRBJ2-1, with 15 nucleotides matching TRBD2. Germline CDR1 SGDLS, CDR2 YYNGEE. Losses at the gene ends were 4 bases for V and 8 bases for J; bases not matched to a gene: 10. The CDR3 runs 17 residues.

In this sample, this clone turned up a few times. V gene TRBV2 combines with J gene TRBJ1-2, with D perhaps matching TRBD1 (6 bases). The CDR3 loop spans 15 amino acids. Trimming removed 3 bases from V and 4 bases from J, with 15 bases in between. Germline loops: CDR1 SNHLY, CDR2 FYNNEI. The CDR3 region has the DNA TGTGCCAGCAGTGAGGTCGAGACAGGCCCCTATGGCTACACCTTC. Protein product: CASSEVETGPYGYTF. The full variable domain, with the rest looked up from reference TRBV2 and TRBJ1-2, is EPEVTQTPSHQVTQMGQEVILRCVPISNHLYFYWYRQILGQKVEFLVSFYNNEISEKSEIFDDQFSVERPDGSNFTLKIRSTKLEDSAMYFCASSEVETGPYGYTFGSGTRLTVV.

This chain connects TRBV15 to TRBJ2-5; possibly TRBD2 for D (6 bases). The length of the CDR3 is 13 residues. Trimming left V 1 base short and J 5 bases short, with 8 bases between. Germline V gene lookup returns CDR1 LNHNV and CDR2 YYDKDF (reference sequence). CDR3 sequence reads: CATSRVGGETQYF. CDR3 nucleotide sequence: TGTGCCACCAGCAGAGTCGGGGGTGAGACCCAGTACTTC.

The rearrangement links TRBV5-1 to TRBJ2-1, with D maybe TRBD2 (5 bases). V dropped 0 bases and J dropped 8 bases, with 18 bases sitting between them. Germline V gene lookup returns CDR1 SGHRS and CDR2 YFSETQ. This CDR3 spans 16 amino acids. The CDR3 reads CASSLAAASGTDEQFF. DNA of the CDR3: TGCGCCAGCAGCTTGGCCGCGGCAAGCGGTACTGATGAGCAGTTCTTC. The full variable domain, completed using reference TRBV5-1 and TRBJ2-1, is KAGVTQTPRYLIKTRGQQVTLSCSPISGHRSVSWYQQTPGQGLQFLFEYFSETQRNKGNFPGRFSGRQFSNSRSEMNVSTLELGDSALYLCASSLAAASGTDEQFFGPGTRLTVL.

The chain employs TRBV6-5 and TRBJ1-1; D not resolved. This CDR3 region has 14 residues. V shed 5 bases and J shed 3 bases, with 13 bases lying between them. The germline V gene has CDR1 MNHEY and CDR2 SVGAGI. CDR3 in amino acids: CASSEVVADTEAFF. The CDR3 DNA reads as TGTGCCAGCAGTGAAGTGGTCGCTGACACTGAAGCTTTCTTT.

The V and J genes are TRBV10-3 and TRBJ2-5; the match to TRBD1 covers 12 bases. The ends lost 4 bases at V and 2 bases at J; junction bases unmatched: 5. The CDR3 runs to 16 residues. Germline values: CDR1 ENHRY, CDR2 SYGVKD. The DNA of the CDR3 is TGTGCCATCAGTGGTTCGGGACAGGGGGCTCAAGAGACCCAGTACTTC. Amino acids: CAISGSGQGAQETQYF.

The chain joins TRBV7-9 to TRBJ1-4, with D possibly matching TRBD1 (5 bases). This CDR3 is 15 amino acids long. CDR1 is SEHNR and CDR2 is FQNEAQ in the germline V gene (reference sequence). Trimming took off 3 bases at V and 8 bases at J, with 16 bases between the two ends. The CDR3 loop is CASSLDTGISEKLFF. The CDR3 DNA is TGTGCCAGCAGCTTGGACACGGGGATAAGCGAAAAACTGTTTTTT.

This clone was seen a handful of times. The chain joins TRBV4-2 to TRBJ2-3; 7 nucleotides match TRBD2. The CDR3 loop spans 15 amino acids. V gave up 1 base and J gave up 2 bases; unmatched junction bases: 3. Per germline, CDR1 LGHNA and CDR2 YNFKEQ. The chain's CDR3 is CASSQGEGHTDTQYF. In DNA form, the CDR3 reads TGTGCCAGCAGCCAAGGGGAGGGGCACACAGATACGCAGTATTTT.

This clone has a handful of counts. The chain recombines TRBV29-1 with TRBJ1-1; D gene unclear. The CDR3 runs 12 residues. Germline loops: CDR1 SQVTM, CDR2 ANQGSEA. V lost 3 bases and J lost 0, with 5 bases in between. CDR3 loop: CSVERMNTEAFF. DNA for the CDR3: TGCAGCGTTGAGAGGATGAACACTGAAGCTTTCTTT.

The chain carries TRBV7-6 and TRBJ2-1; 7 positions match TRBD2. V lost 2 bases and J lost 9; bases outside the gene matches: 4. The CDR3 runs to 13 residues. The V gene's germline CDR1 is SGHVS and CDR2 FNYEAQ. For the CDR3, the DNA is TGTGCCAGCAGCTTACAGCGGGGAGGTGAGCAGTTCTTC. Protein: CASSLQRGGEQFF.

The chain couples TRBV7-8 to TRBJ2-3; no reliable D call. CDR3 length equals 13 residues. The V gene lost 4 bases and the J gene lost 2 bases, with 7 bases spanning the gap. In germline, CDR1 is SGHVS, CDR2 FQNEAQ. The chain's CDR3 is CASSSWPTDTQYF. In DNA form, the CDR3 reads TGTGCCAGCAGCTCATGGCCCACAGATACGCAGTATTTT. The whole variable domain, filled in from reference TRBV7-8 and TRBJ2-3, reads GAGVSQSPRYKVAKRGQDVALRCDPISGHVSLFWYQQALGQGPEFLTYFQNEAQLDKSGLPSDRFFAERPEGSVSTLKIQRTQQEDSAVYLCASSSWPTDTQYFGPGTRLTVL.

The genes are TRBV6-5 and TRBJ1-1; tentative D call: TRBD1 (5 bases). The CDR3 contains 15 residues. Germline loops: CDR1 MNHEY, CDR2 SVGAGI. The V and J ends lost 0 bases and 4 bases respectively, with 12 bases between them. CDR3 sequence (DNA): TGTGCCAGCAGTTACTCTCCCCATGGGGGCACTGAAGCTTTCTTT. Translating it yields CASSYSPHGGTEAFF.

This clone has only a few counts. This chain links TRBV18 with TRBJ1-2, with D tentatively TRBD1 (6 bases). Germline values: CDR1 KGHSH, CDR2 LQKENI. V gave up 3 bases and J gave up 3 bases, with 8 bases separating them. The CDR3 length is 13 residues. DNA of the CDR3: TGTGCCAGCTCACCCCACAGGGACTATGGCTACACCTTC. It is translated as CASSPHRDYGYTF.

In nucleotides, the CDR3 is TGTGCCAGCAGTCCAACTAGGGGGAGCTCCTACGAGCAGTACTTC. This translates into CASSPTRGSSYEQYF. The V gene is TRBV27, the J gene TRBJ2-7, with a tentative D call TRBD1 (6 bases). The CDR3 runs 15 residues. The V gene's germline CDR1 is MNHEY and CDR2 SMNVEV (reference sequence). Trimming took off 5 bases at V and 0 bases at J, with 14 bases between the two ends.

This rearrangement joins TRBV27 to TRBJ2-1; the match to TRBD1 covers 10 bases. The CDR3 is 14 residues long. Per germline, CDR1 MNHEY and CDR2 SMNVEV (reference sequence). V was pared by 6 bases and J by 3 bases, with 2 bases of the junction left unmatched. The CDR3 protein is CASRRTGGYNEQFF. The DNA of the CDR3 is TGTGCCAGCAGAAGGACAGGGGGCTACAATGAGCAGTTCTTC.

The V gene is TRBV19, the J gene TRBJ2-3, with D perhaps assigned TRBD1 or TRBD2 (5 bases each). Germline V gene data show CDR1 as LNHDA and CDR2 as SQIVND (reference sequence). The CDR3 has 14 residues. Trimming took 1 base from V and 6 from J, leaving 11 bases between them. CDR3 sequence (DNA): TGTGCCAGTAGTATAGCCGGGGCCAAGGATACGCAGTATTTT. It translates to CASSIAGAKDTQYF.

The chain employs TRBV11-2 and TRBJ2-5; D possibly corresponds to TRBD2 (5 bases). Trimming pared 2 bases from V and 5 bases from J, leaving 15 bases between. The CDR3 extends over 15 amino acids. Looked up from germline, CDR1 is SGHAT and CDR2 is FQNNGV. The CDR3 coding sequence is TGTGCCAGCAGCTTAATCCCGTTGGGCGGGGAGACCCAGTACTTC. Protein: CASSLIPLGGETQYF.